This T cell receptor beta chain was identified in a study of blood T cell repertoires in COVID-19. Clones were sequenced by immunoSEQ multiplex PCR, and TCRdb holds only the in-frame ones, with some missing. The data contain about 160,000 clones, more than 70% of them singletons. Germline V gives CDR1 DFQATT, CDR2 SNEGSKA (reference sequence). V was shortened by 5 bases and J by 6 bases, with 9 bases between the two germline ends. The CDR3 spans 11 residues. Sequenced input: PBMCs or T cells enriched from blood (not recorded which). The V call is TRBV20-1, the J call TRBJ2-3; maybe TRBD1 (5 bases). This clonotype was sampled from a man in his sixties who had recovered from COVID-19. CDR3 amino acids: CSAPQGDTQYF. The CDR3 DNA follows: TGCAGTGCTCCCCAGGGCGATACGCAGTATTTT.